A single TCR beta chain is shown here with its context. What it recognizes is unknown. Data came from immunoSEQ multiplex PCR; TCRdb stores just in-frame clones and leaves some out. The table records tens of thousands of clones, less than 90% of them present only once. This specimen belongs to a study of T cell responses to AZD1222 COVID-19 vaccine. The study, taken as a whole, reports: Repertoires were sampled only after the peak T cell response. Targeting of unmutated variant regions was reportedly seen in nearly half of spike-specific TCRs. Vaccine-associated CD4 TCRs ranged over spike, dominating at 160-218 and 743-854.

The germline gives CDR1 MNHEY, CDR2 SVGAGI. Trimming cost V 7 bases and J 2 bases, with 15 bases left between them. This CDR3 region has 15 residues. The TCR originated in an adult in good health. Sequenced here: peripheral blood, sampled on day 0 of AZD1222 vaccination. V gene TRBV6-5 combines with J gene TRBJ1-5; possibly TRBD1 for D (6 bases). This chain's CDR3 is CASILQGSGNQPQHF. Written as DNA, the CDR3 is TGTGCCAGCATCTTACAGGGTAGCGGCAATCAGCCCCAGCATTTT.